This T cell receptor beta chain is drawn from a study of T cell responses to AZD1222 COVID-19 vaccine. TCRdb's copy holds only in-frame clones and misses some; the assay was immunoSEQ multiplex PCR. The repertoire has approximately 160,000 clones, 90% to 95% of them found once; the top ten carry 1% to 1.4%. This CDR3 has 12 residues. Trimming left V 5 bases short and J 14 bases short, with 18 bases between. Germline V gene lookup returns CDR1 MNHEY and CDR2 SMNVEV (reference sequence). This clone was counted many times. The TCR sequence derives from an adult who received the AZD1222 COVID-19 vaccine. The specimen comprised peripheral blood, sampled 28 days after the second AZD1222 dose. The chain joins TRBV27 to TRBJ1-2, with TRBD1 as a possible D gene (5 bases). CDR3 DNA: TGTGCCAGCAGTCTCTCCCGGGGCAGAATGACCTTC. Translation: CASSLSRGRMTF.